Given below is one TCR beta chain in context. Which antigen it targets is not known. The input lacks base qualities; no much larger clone sits a single base away. Donors were healthy HIV-negative adults with no recently reported acute infections or vaccinations. All donors were Caucasian adults living in Nashville, Tennessee, USA. For unsorted samples, tens of millions of PBMCs were counted, and genomic DNA was extracted using the QIAamp DNA Blood Mini kit. Blood was obtained by leukapheresis, after which PBMCs were separated by Ficoll-Histopaque density gradient centrifugation and cryopreserved in liquid nitrogen vapor phase. This sample stems from a study of shared clonotypes between healthy human individuals (dated by TCRdb to about 2020). Broadly, across the study: A few men and two women, aged 18 to 49 years, made up the cohort. To estimate repertoire size and how much clonotypes are shared between individuals, the study performed deep sequencing of blood TCR repertoires from roughly five healthy adults. Different laboratories and diverse techniques were used to prepare libraries and sequence TCR repertoires, to increase sequencing depth and limit assay-specific biases. Between about 0.85 and 9.5 billion PBMCs per donor were obtained by leukapheresis. Findings and caveats that apply to the study as a whole: The small number of donors limited the genetic and exposure-history diversity represented. Pairwise subsampling indicated that sequencing depth was expected to affect the degree of clonotype sharing among donors. Only blood was sampled, and tissue TCR repertoires likely differ from those in blood.

TCR CDR3 regions were amplified from genomic DNA by multiplex PCR using the deep immunoSEQ assay. Extracted genomic DNA from each cell subset was distributed evenly across all wells of several immunoSEQ 96-well plates, and each plate was treated as a replicate. For unsorted PBMC, about 0.3 ug genomic DNA, equal to 32,000 or so T cell genomes, was loaded into each replicate PCR. Ten immunoSEQ deep assay plates were used to sequence the unsorted PBMC genomic DNA. The purified libraries were quantified using a Qubit 3.0 fluorometer, sized with a Bioanalyzer 2100, and then quantified again using the KAPA Library Quantification kit. Each immunoSEQ 96-well plate was sequenced on its own single-read 150-cycle Illumina NextSeq 550 flow cell. As for how the authors treated the data: Because the immunoSEQ output held only junctional sequences and lacked quality scores, the filtering could not match the filtering applied to full-length reads. Sequences were annotated with PyIR, a Python wrapper for IgBLAST v1.9, and V/J genes and CDR3 were assigned using IMGT germline references. Reads were removed for weak V/J assignments (E-value above 1e-6), missing CDR3, stop codons, out-of-frame junctions, or ambiguous translated residues. V3J clonotypes were defined as sequences sharing the same inferred V gene, J gene, and CDR3 amino acid sequence. The percentage overlap between two repertoires was calculated by dividing the number of shared unique clonotypes by the size of the smaller repertoire. Richness of each repertoire was evaluated using RTK rarefaction, the Chao1 estimator, and Recon v2.1 estimates of unobserved clonotypes. TCRdb re-hosts the immuneACCESS table, in-frame sequences only. Its copies lack some clones; in the studies checked, an unresolved V gene accounts for under half of them, and the cause for the rest is not known. D and trimming were read from the DNA, whereas the V and J calls and clone size are those reported in that table. Here the sample has some 530,000 clones; 70% to 85% occur a single time. The top ten clonotypes cover approximately 12% of the sample.

Sequenced: PBMCs. The TCR originated in a woman aged 40 to 50 in good health. Some clones in this sample may be carry-over from other donors' samples.

Here is the DNA: TGTGCCAGCAGCTCTGGGAGGGGAGGCGACGAGCAGTACTTC. This yields the protein CASSSGRGGDEQYF. The rearranged chain carries TRBV7-2 and TRBJ2-7; TRBD2 matches 7 bases in the middle. CDR1 is given as SGHTA and CDR2 as FQGNSA, both from the germline V gene. Here V drops 4 bases and J drops 5 bases, and the junction holds 8 bases not matched to any gene. The CDR3, from cysteine to phenylalanine, totals 14 residues. Kept here is only the CDR3 DNA, which spans 42 bases and is read in frame from base 1.